This is a list of T cell receptor beta chains from one sample in a study of blood T cell repertoires in COVID-19. Profiled with immunoSEQ multiplex PCR; TCRdb holds only in-frame clones, not every one. The data hold 60,000 to 85,000 clones, with 75% to 90% observed a single time. Sequencing used peripheral blood. The receptors stem from a human donor in a cohort sampled during active COVID-19. Both conserved end residues are part of each CDR3. A D gene is named only where the DNA matches it firmly. Part of the rows lack a size; the others show once, few, many or a class for expanded clones.

>TRBV15|TRBJ2-1|.|13|.
CATSRDNGQEQFF
TGTGCCACCAGCAGAGATAACGGACAGGAGCAGTTCTTC
>TRBV29-1|TRBJ2-1|.|13|.
CSVEKRTYNEQFF
TGCAGCGTTGAAAAGAGAACCTACAATGAGCAGTTCTTC
>TRBV5-1|TRBJ2-3|.|19|.
CASSLFPRIFEDSTDTQYF
TGCGCCAGCAGCTTGTTCCCCCGTATATTCGAGGATAGCACAGATACGCAGTATTTT
>TRBV7-9|TRBJ2-3|TRBD1|16|.
CASSFGGTGAADTQYF
TGTGCCAGCAGTTTTGGAGGGACAGGTGCCGCAGATACGCAGTATTTT
>TRBV28|TRBJ1-1|.|17|.
CASRDDRPSDWNTEAFF
TGTGCCAGCAGAGACGACAGGCCCTCGGATTGGAACACTGAAGCTTTCTTT
>TRBV10-3|TRBJ2-1|TRBD1|16|few
CAISESGQVTYNEQFF
TGTGCCATCAGTGAGTCGGGACAGGTGACCTACAATGAGCAGTTCTTC
>TRBV18|TRBJ2-7|.|15|.
CASSPTSAVRVEQYF
TGTGCCAGCTCACCAACAAGCGCGGTCAGGGTCGAGCAGTACTTC
>TRBV12-5|TRBJ1-5|.|16|few
CASGLVGGNSNQPQHF
TGTGCTAGTGGTTTGGTAGGCGGGAATAGCAATCAGCCCCAGCATTTT
>TRBV7-6|TRBJ2-7|TRBD2|16|.
CASSSVLAGPTYEQYF
TGTGCCAGCAGCTCTGTACTAGCGGGCCCTACCTACGAGCAGTACTTC
>TRBV15|TRBJ2-1|TRBD2|14|.
CATRTSGGAQEQFF
TGTGCCACCCGGACTAGCGGGGGGGCACAGGAGCAGTTCTTC
>TRBV11-2|TRBJ2-7|TRBD1|15|.
CASSRDRSVAYEQYF
TGTGCCAGCAGCCGGGACAGGTCGGTAGCCTACGAGCAGTACTTC
>TRBV20-1|TRBJ2-1|.|11|.
CSATRNNEQFF
TGCAGTGCTACCAGGAACAATGAGCAGTTCTTC
>TRBV15|TRBJ1-4|.|14|.
CATSRIRGNEKLFF
TGTGCCACCAGCAGAATTCGGGGTAATGAAAAACTGTTTTTT
>TRBV24-1|TRBJ2-5|TRBD2|15|.
CATSDPARGGGTQYF
TGTGCCACCAGTGACCCGGCCCGCGGGGGTGGGACCCAGTACTTC
>TRBV12-5|TRBJ2-2|.|14|.
CASVSGAVTGELFF
TGTGCTAGTGTTTCAGGGGCCGTCACCGGGGAGCTGTTTTTT
>TRBV6-5|TRBJ2-5|.|11|.
CASSKHETQYF
TGTGCCAGCAGTAAACATGAGACCCAGTACTTC
>TRBV7-9|TRBJ1-6|.|15|.
CASSLASSYNSPLHF
TGTGCCAGCAGCTTAGCGAGCTCCTATAATTCACCCCTCCACTTT
>TRBV30|TRBJ1-1|.|11|.
CAYLKNTEAFF
TGTGCCTACTTAAAGAACACTGAAGCTTTCTTT
>TRBV6-1|TRBJ1-6|.|15|.
CASSERGSNNSPLHF
TGTGCCAGCAGTGAAAGGGGGTCAAATAATTCACCCCTCCACTTT
>TRBV6-5|TRBJ2-1|.|14|.
CASSRQDSYNEQFF
TGTGCCAGCAGTCGCCAGGACAGCTACAATGAGCAGTTCTTC
>TRBV9|TRBJ2-5|.|15|few
CASSPRPQGQETQYF
TGTGCCAGCAGCCCCCGACCGCAGGGGCAAGAGACCCAGTACTTC
>TRBV7-2|TRBJ2-7|.|14|.
CASGGNRVAYEQYF
TGTGCCAGCGGTGGGAACAGGGTGGCCTACGAGCAGTACTTC
>TRBV21-1|TRBJ1-5|.|16|.
CASSKEGQNSNQPQHF
TGTGCCAGCAGCAAAGAGGGGCAAAATAGCAATCAGCCCCAGCATTTT
>TRBV16|TRBJ1-6|TRBD1|16|.
CASSQPGGDRVMPLHF
TGTGCCAGCAGCCAACCCGGGGGTGACAGGGTGATGCCCCTCCACTTT
>TRBV4-1|TRBJ1-2|.|15|few
CASSQEQLIAYGYTF
TGCGCCAGCAGCCAAGAACAGCTTATCGCCTATGGCTACACCTTC
>TRBV9|TRBJ2-3|.|12|.
CASSPPRDTQYF
TGTGCCAGCAGCCCCCCGAGAGATACGCAGTATTTT
>TRBV7-9|TRBJ1-3|TRBD1|17|few
CASSPRGPSSPGNTIYF
TGTGCCAGCAGCCCCAGGGGGCCCTCGTCCCCCGGAAACACCATATATTTT
>TRBV5-4|TRBJ2-5|.|16|few
CASSRGASISQETQYF
TGTGCCAGCAGCCGGGGGGCTAGTATTAGCCAAGAGACCCAGTACTTC
>TRBV7-2|TRBJ2-7|.|15|few
CASSLAGALSYEQYF
TGTGCCAGCAGCTTAGCAGGGGCCCTCTCCTACGAGCAGTACTTC
>TRBV11-2|TRBJ1-1|.|12|once
CASNPGGTEAFF
TGTGCCAGCAACCCCGGGGGCACTGAAGCTTTCTTT
>TRBV27|TRBJ2-7|.|14|.
CASSLIGQSYEQYF
TGTGCCAGCAGTTTAATCGGACAGAGCTACGAGCAGTACTTC
>TRBV28|TRBJ1-1|TRBD1|16|.
CASSFPGQGYRTEAFF
TGTGCCAGCAGTTTCCCGGGACAGGGGTATAGGACTGAAGCTTTCTTT
>TRBV10-3|TRBJ2-7|TRBD1|16|.
CAISGSTGGREDEQYF
TGTGCCATCAGTGGGTCGACAGGGGGTCGTGAGGACGAGCAGTACTTC
>TRBV7-6|TRBJ1-5|TRBD1|20|.
CASSSQRWDRGPGRHQPQHF
TGTGCCAGCAGCTCCCAGCGGTGGGACAGGGGCCCCGGGCGCCATCAGCCCCAGCATTTT
>TRBV10-2|TRBJ2-3|TRBD2|15|.
CASRDLAERGDTQYF
TGCGCCAGCAGGGACTTAGCGGAGCGGGGAGATACGCAGTATTTT
>TRBV30|TRBJ2-7|.|13|.
CAWRVQGTYEQYF
TGTGCCTGGAGGGTTCAGGGAACCTACGAGCAGTACTTC
>TRBV2|TRBJ1-6|TRBD1|14|few
CASSEGQGESPLHF
TGTGCCAGCAGTGAGGGACAGGGCGAATCACCCCTCCACTTT
>TRBV2|TRBJ1-5|.|13|.
CASTNEVGQPQHF
TGTGCCAGCACAAACGAGGTCGGTCAGCCCCAGCATTTT
>TRBV28|TRBJ2-2|TRBD1|15|.
CASTTDSGGTGELFF
TGTGCCAGCACCACGGATTCAGGGGGCACCGGGGAGCTGTTTTTT
>TRBV12-3/TRBV12-4|TRBJ1-2|.|12|.
CASSLTGWGYTF
TGTGCCAGCAGTTTAACAGGGTGGGGCTACACCTTC
>TRBV19|TRBJ2-1|.|13|.
CASIPSGANEQFF
TGTGCCAGTATCCCTAGTGGGGCCAATGAGCAGTTCTTC
>TRBV6-6|TRBJ1-5|TRBD1|16|.
CASSYSGQMSNQPQHF
TGTGCCAGCAGTTACTCGGGACAGATGAGTAATCAGCCCCAGCATTTT
>TRBV4-2|TRBJ1-1|TRBD1|15|.
CASSPDYAGGTEAFF
TGTGCCAGCAGCCCGGACTATGCAGGGGGCACTGAAGCTTTCTTT
>TRBV29-1|TRBJ2-5|TRBD2|13|.
CSVVTSGGETQYF
TGCAGCGTAGTGACTAGCGGGGGAGAGACCCAGTACTTC
>TRBV7-2|TRBJ2-5|TRBD1|13|.
CASSSRGRETQYF
TGTGCCAGCAGCTCCAGGGGGCGGGAGACCCAGTACTTC
>TRBV28|TRBJ2-7|TRBD1|14|.
CASRGDRVSYEQYF
TGTGCCAGCCGCGGGGACAGGGTCTCCTACGAGCAGTACTTC
>TRBV28|TRBJ2-7|.|14|.
CASTDGRRNYEQYF
TGTGCCAGTACAGACGGCCGCCGTAACTACGAGCAGTACTTC
>TRBV4-1|TRBJ2-1|TRBD1|20|.
CASSQWVRPLRTGSYNEQFF
TGCGCCAGCAGCCAGTGGGTTCGACCCCTAAGGACAGGGTCCTACAATGAGCAGTTCTTC
>TRBV24-1|TRBJ2-2|.|14|once
CATRSAANTGELFF
TGTGCCACCAGGTCGGCGGCGAACACCGGGGAGCTGTTTTTT
>TRBV28|TRBJ1-3|.|18|.
CASSSKPRGLSNGNTIYF
TGTGCCAGCAGTTCTAAACCCAGGGGCCTCTCTAATGGGAACACCATATATTTT
>TRBV27|TRBJ2-2|.|11|.
CATSSLGELFF
TGTGCCACCTCCTCCCTCGGGGAGCTGTTTTTT
>TRBV27|TRBJ2-1|.|16|.
CASSTSRTYSYNEQFF
TGTGCCAGCAGTACCAGCCGGACTTACTCCTACAATGAGCAGTTCTTC
>TRBV6-4|TRBJ1-2|.|13|.
CASRGGDNYGYTF
TGTGCCAGTAGGGGCGGGGATAACTATGGCTACACCTTC
>TRBV7-4|TRBJ1-3|TRBD1|17|once
CASSLAQGAICQNTIYF
TGTGCCAGCAGCTTAGCGCAGGGGGCTATTTGTCAAAACACCATATATTTT
>TRBV30|TRBJ1-4|.|13|.
CAWSVLGFEKLFF
TGTGCCTGGAGTGTACTCGGGTTCGAAAAACTGTTTTTT
>TRBV2|TRBJ2-1|TRBD2|16|.
CASRPHTSGVYNEQFF
TGTGCCAGCAGGCCCCATACTAGCGGGGTGTACAATGAGCAGTTCTTC